The 6 T cell receptor beta chains listed next were all sequenced from one sample in a study of Ad26.COV2.S vaccination and SARS-CoV-2 variants. The table came from immunoSEQ multiplex PCR; TCRdb's copy has only in-frame clones and leaves some out. This table holds approximately 300,000 clones, around 84% found once. Described treatment: 15 to 20 received Ad26.COV2.S at low or high dose, single or two shots; about 5 received placebo; per-sample allocation not given. At day 63 after the first vaccine or placebo injection, samples were drawn. The source was peripheral blood, collected in a trial of Ad26.COV2.S vaccine versus placebo. Receptors originate from a person between 18 and 65 years old who received the Ad26.COV2.S COVID-19 vaccine or a placebo.

The chain uses TRBV10-3 and TRBJ2-5, with D uncertain. The germline CDR1 and CDR2 sequences are ENHRY and SYGVKD. V lost 6 bases to trimming and J lost 1 base, with 6 bases between them. The CDR3 has 12 amino acids. CDR3: CAIRGPQETQYF. DNA of the CDR3: TGTGCCATCAGGGGCCCCCAAGAGACCCAGTACTTC.

This chain joins TRBV30 and TRBJ2-1, with unresolved D. With 4 bases removed from V and 10 bases from J, the gap between germline ends came to 17 bases. The CDR3 has 13 residues. Germline CDR1 is GTSNPN and CDR2 is SVGIG (reference sequence). CDR3 in DNA: TGTGCCTGGAATCTCAGAGGCATCGGGGAGCAGTTCTTC. Translation gives CAWNLRGIGEQFF.

This rearrangement joins TRBV7-9 to TRBJ1-1; possibly TRBD1 for D (5 bases). CDR3 length equals 15 residues. With 3 bases removed from V and 1 base from J, the gap between germline ends came to 12 bases. CDR1 SEHNR and CDR2 FQNEAQ come from the germline V gene (reference sequence). CDR3 residues: CASSFGGAANTEAFF. The CDR3 DNA follows: TGTGCCAGCAGCTTCGGCGGGGCGGCGAACACTGAAGCTTTCTTT.

The J gene is TRBJ2-2, the V gene TRBV7-7; D gene ambiguous. V was cut by 5 bases and J by 4 bases, with 8 bases left in between. This CDR3 contains 13 residues. Per germline, CDR1 SSHAT and CDR2 FNYEAQ (reference sequence). The CDR3 coding sequence is TGTGCCAGCAGCCCAGACACCACCGGGGAGCTGTTTTTT. Translated: CASSPDTTGELFF.

The gene calls are TRBV6-5 and TRBJ2-1; 7 bases are a match to TRBD1. Losses at the gene ends were 6 bases for V and 6 bases for J; bases not matched to a gene: 5. CDR1 is MNHEY, CDR2 SVGAGI, per germline. This CDR3 contains 13 residues. In DNA form, the CDR3 reads TGTGCCAGCAGCGAGGGACAGACCAATGAGCAGTTCTTC. Its protein is CASSEGQTNEQFF.

The chain couples TRBV19 to TRBJ1-2, with D unclear. The V end was cut by 0 bases, the J end by 5 bases, with 10 bases between. CDR1 is LNHDA and CDR2 is SQIVND in the germline V gene (reference sequence). There are 14 residues in the CDR3. The CDR3 DNA sequence: TGTGCCAGTAGTATAGAGGTCTTTGGATATGGCTACACCTTC. It is translated as CASSIEVFGYGYTF.